This T cell receptor (beta chain) was recovered during a study of T cell changes during pregnancy in multiple sclerosis. Trimming took 4 bases from V and 1 from J, leaving 14 bases between them. The CDR3 loop spans 16 amino acids. From germline, CDR1 is SGDLS and CDR2 YYNGEE. Clones were read by immunoSEQ multiplex PCR, and TCRdb kept only the in-frame ones, dropping some. The sample yields about 70,000 clones, about 93% seen once. The chain is built from TRBV9 and TRBJ2-2; D is possibly TRBD2 (6 bases). The receptor's source is a female donor in good health, enrolled as a control in a pregnancy study. The input for sequencing was peripheral blood, taken in the third trimester of pregnancy. CDR3 sequence reads: CASSPGGPMNTGELFF. CDR3 nucleotide sequence: TGTGCCAGCAGCCCCGGGGGACCGATGAACACCGGGGAGCTGTTTTTT.